This T cell receptor (beta chain) appears in the sequencing data of a study of T-cell reconstitution after alpha-beta-depleted transplantation in children. Unique molecular identifiers were incorporated during preparation of the TCRbeta library. TCRdb reprocessed the PCR reads with MiXCR, giving one entry per CDR3 protein. The table shows roughly 500,000 distinct CDR3 sequences, with around 16% occurring only once. This CDR3 spans 16 amino acids. With 6 bases removed from V and 0 bases from J, the gap between germline ends came to 15 bases. This TCR came from a human donor who donated a stem cell graft to a child with acute lymphoblastic leukemia. This chain connects TRBV12-3 or TRBV12-4 to TRBJ1-3; D unclear. The sequenced sample was PBMCs from the stem cell graft donor, obtained from the stem cell graft. The DNA for the CDR3 is TGTGCCAGCAGCACCTACGGACCCAACTCTGGAAACACCATATATTTT. Its translation: CASSTYGPNSGNTIYF.